This is a list of T cell receptor beta chains from one sample in a study of CD8+CD57+ T cells in acquired aplastic anemia. MiXCR was run by TCRdb on the reads, yielding one entry per CDR3 protein. The data hold hundreds of thousands of distinct CDR3 sequences, with 60% to 80% observed a single time. Sequencing input: sorted CD4+, CD8+, or CD8+CD57+ T cells (not recorded which) from PBMCs. The receptors shown here come from a human donor in good health, serving as a control. CDR3s include the opening cysteine and the closing phenylalanine or tryptophan. Fields, in order: V gene, D gene, J gene, clone size, CDR3 DNA, CDR3 protein. D genes are given only for firm matches. A row's size may be missing; if present it is once, few, many or a size class.

V gene: TRBV18; D gene: .; J gene: TRBJ2-2; clone size: few; CDR3 DNA: TGTGCCAGCTCACCACAGGCCAGGGATAACACCGGGGAGCTGTTTTTT; CDR3 protein: CASSPQARDNTGELFF
V gene: TRBV7-8; D gene: .; J gene: TRBJ1-4; clone size: .; CDR3 DNA: TGTGCCAGCAGCCGCCGGGCGAGGAGGGATGAAAAACTGTTTTTT; CDR3 protein: CASSRRARRDEKLFF
V gene: TRBV2; D gene: .; J gene: TRBJ1-2; clone size: .; CDR3 DNA: TGTGTCAGCAGTGAGGTAGCACAACTATATGGCTACACCTTC; CDR3 protein: CVSSEVAQLYGYTF
V gene: TRBV15; D gene: TRBD1; J gene: TRBJ1-2; clone size: few; CDR3 DNA: TGTGCCACCTCCAGACAGGGGGAGGACTATGGCTACACCTTC; CDR3 protein: CATSRQGEDYGYTF
V gene: TRBV20-1; D gene: TRBD1; J gene: TRBJ2-7; clone size: once; CDR3 DNA: TGCAGTGCCGTAGACAGGGGGATTGTTAACGAGCAGTACTTC; CDR3 protein: CSAVDRGIVNEQYF
V gene: TRBV2; D gene: .; J gene: TRBJ1-6; clone size: .; CDR3 DNA: TGTGCCAGCAAATTACAGGTCGAATATAATTCACCCCTCCACTTT; CDR3 protein: CASKLQVEYNSPLHF
V gene: TRBV2; D gene: .; J gene: TRBJ1-2; clone size: many; CDR3 DNA: TGTGCCAGCAGGGAGGTAGCACAACTATATGGCTACACCTTC; CDR3 protein: CASREVAQLYGYTF
V gene: TRBV7-2; D gene: .; J gene: TRBJ2-4; clone size: .; CDR3 DNA: TGTGCCAGCAGTGAGGGCAATTTTGCCAAAACCGTTCAGTACTTC; CDR3 protein: CASSEGNFAKTVQYF
V gene: TRBV6-5; D gene: TRBD2; J gene: TRBJ2-1; clone size: .; CDR3 DNA: TGTGCCAGCAATCACTTAGTGGGGGGGAATGAGCAGTTCTTC; CDR3 protein: CASNHLVGGNEQFF
V gene: TRBV4-3; D gene: .; J gene: TRBJ1-6; clone size: .; CDR3 DNA: TGCGCCAGCAGCCAAGACGGGCAGGGTAATTCACCCCTCCACTTT; CDR3 protein: CASSQDGQGNSPLHF
V gene: TRBV15; D gene: TRBD2; J gene: TRBJ2-3; clone size: .; CDR3 DNA: TGTGCCAGCAGCTCGCATAGCGGGAACCCACGTCCGCAGTATTTT; CDR3 protein: CASSSHSGNPRPQYF